This T cell receptor (beta chain) appears in the sequencing data of a study of T-cell reconstitution after alpha-beta-depleted transplantation in children. As it was prepared, the TCRbeta library received unique molecular identifiers. TCRdb re-analysed the PCR reads in MiXCR, keeping a single row per CDR3 protein. The profile shows about 460,000 distinct CDR3 sequences, 12% of them singletons. V lost 5 bases and J lost 2, with 11 bases in between. The germline V gene encodes CDR1 LNHNV and CDR2 YYDKDF (reference sequence). The CDR3 sequence is 14 residues long. The clonotype was recovered from a human donor who donated a stem cell graft to a child with combined immunodeficiency. V is TRBV15 and J is TRBJ2-3, with D perhaps assigned TRBD1 or TRBD2 (5 bases each). Material: PBMCs from the stem cell graft donor, obtained from the stem cell graft. The CDR3 region is CATSPGPFTDTQYF. CDR3 DNA sequence: TGTGCCACCAGCCCGGGACCATTCACAGATACGCAGTATTTT.